A selection of T cell receptor beta chains follows, all from one sample in a study of cytomegalovirus exposure and HLA in healthy donors. The protocol was immunoSEQ multiplex PCR, while the TCRdb copy is restricted to in-frame clones and leaves out a portion. The repertoire holds 150,000 or so clones, with 70% as singletons. The sequencing input was PBMCs. Receptor source: a man aged 18 to 29 in good health and CMV-seropositive. CDR3s include the opening cysteine and the closing phenylalanine or tryptophan. Each record gives: clone size, J gene, V gene, D gene, CDR3 DNA, CDR3 protein. D genes are given only for firm matches. Clone size appears in some rows only: once, few, many, or a class for an expanded clone.

size: NA; J: TRBJ2-2; V: TRBV2; D: NA; DNA: TGTGCCAGCAGTGGCAGGGGCCCCAACACCGGGGAGCTGTTTTTT; CDR3: CASSGRGPNTGELFF
size: NA; J: TRBJ1-5; V: TRBV2; D: NA; DNA: TGTGCCAGCATCCTAGGGGTCGGTCAGCCCCAGCATTTT; CDR3: CASILGVGQPQHF
size: NA; J: TRBJ1-4; V: TRBV5-8; D: NA; DNA: TGTGCCAGCAGCTCCCAGGGTGAAAAACTGTTTTTT; CDR3: CASSSQGEKLFF
size: NA; J: TRBJ1-3; V: TRBV5-1; D: NA; DNA: TGCGCCAGCAGTCTCCTCGGGGGGGGAGATTTAGAAAACACCATATATTTT; CDR3: CASSLLGGGDLENTIYF
size: NA; J: TRBJ1-5; V: TRBV4-1; D: NA; DNA: TGCGCCAGCAGCCAAGGCAGGTCCGGCAATCAGCCCCAGCATTTT; CDR3: CASSQGRSGNQPQHF
size: few; J: TRBJ1-4; V: TRBV28; D: TRBD1; DNA: TGTGCCAGCTTAGGACAGGGCTACGAAAAACTGTTTTTT; CDR3: CASLGQGYEKLFF
size: NA; J: TRBJ2-5; V: TRBV20-1; D: TRBD2; DNA: TGCAGTGCCCGGGGGGGAGAGACCCAGTACTTC; CDR3: CSARGGETQYF
size: few; J: TRBJ2-1; V: TRBV2; D: TRBD2; DNA: TGTGCCAGCAGTCCGACGACTAGCGGGAGTAGGGGTTCCTACAATGAGCAGTTCTTC; CDR3: CASSPTTSGSRGSYNEQFF
size: NA; J: TRBJ1-6; V: TRBV7-6; D: NA; DNA: TGTGCCAGCAGCACCACAGGGCAGGGAAATGCACCCCTCCACTTT; CDR3: CASSTTGQGNAPLHF
size: NA; J: TRBJ1-3; V: TRBV30; D: NA; DNA: TGTGCCTGGAGTGTGGAGGGTATAACCATATATTTT; CDR3: CAWSVEGITIYF
size: NA; J: TRBJ1-2; V: TRBV18; D: TRBD1; DNA: TGTGCCAGCTCAACTACAGGGGAACCGAACGATGGCTACACCTTC; CDR3: CASSTTGEPNDGYTF
size: once; J: TRBJ2-1; V: TRBV6-5; D: NA; DNA: TGTGCCAGCACCTCAGGGCTTTACTCCTACAATGAGCAGTTCTTC; CDR3: CASTSGLYSYNEQFF
size: NA; J: TRBJ2-1; V: TRBV11-3; D: NA; DNA: TGTGCCAGCAGCCCCCAGGCGGATACGACTATCAATGAGCAGTTCTTC; CDR3: CASSPQADTTINEQFF
size: NA; J: TRBJ2-1; V: TRBV29-1; D: TRBD2; DNA: TGCAGCGTTGGGGCTAGCGGGGGCCTTAATGAGCAGTTCTTC; CDR3: CSVGASGGLNEQFF
size: few; J: TRBJ1-2; V: TRBV7-6; D: TRBD1; DNA: TGTGCCAGCAGCAATCCGGGACAGATAAACTATGGCTACACCTTC; CDR3: CASSNPGQINYGYTF
size: NA; J: TRBJ2-5; V: TRBV7-2; D: NA; DNA: TGTGCCAGCAGCTTGGAGGGACCCCCATTTATGCGAGAGACCCAGTACTTC; CDR3: CASSLEGPPFMRETQYF
size: NA; J: TRBJ2-2; V: TRBV10-3; D: TRBD2; DNA: TGTGCCATCAGTGACACTAGCGGGGCTAACACCGGGGAGCTGTTTTTT; CDR3: CAISDTSGANTGELFF
size: NA; J: TRBJ2-1; V: TRBV5-4; D: TRBD2; DNA: TGTGCCAGCAGCTTCGGGCGGGAGTGGTCCAATGAGCAGTTCTTC; CDR3: CASSFGREWSNEQFF
size: NA; J: TRBJ1-2; V: TRBV19; D: TRBD1; DNA: TGTGCCAGTAGTTTGAACCGGGACAGCCGGGGTGGCTACACCTTC; CDR3: CASSLNRDSRGGYTF
size: few; J: TRBJ1-5; V: TRBV10-3; D: NA; DNA: TGTGCCATCAGTGACGGACACCTTAATCAGCCCCAGCATTTT; CDR3: CAISDGHLNQPQHF
size: medium-sized; J: TRBJ1-1; V: TRBV5-4; D: NA; DNA: TGTGCCAGCAGCTCAGGGGAGGGCACTGAAGCTTTCTTT; CDR3: CASSSGEGTEAFF
size: NA; J: TRBJ2-2; V: TRBV5-1; D: NA; DNA: TGCGCCAGCAGCCCACGACTCGACCTCAACACCGGGGAGCTGTTTTTT; CDR3: CASSPRLDLNTGELFF
size: NA; J: TRBJ2-2; V: TRBV9; D: TRBD2; DNA: TGTGCCAGCAGCGCCCTAGCGGGCACCGGGGAGCTGTTTTTT; CDR3: CASSALAGTGELFF
size: NA; J: TRBJ2-1; V: TRBV2; D: TRBD2; DNA: TGTGCCAGTTGGACTAGCGGGACATACAATGAGCAGTTCTTC; CDR3: CASWTSGTYNEQFF
size: NA; J: TRBJ2-3; V: TRBV9; D: NA; DNA: TGTGCCAGCAGCGCTGCGGGGACCCACGGAGATACGCAGTATTTT; CDR3: CASSAAGTHGDTQYF
size: few; J: TRBJ1-2; V: TRBV2; D: NA; DNA: TGTGCCAGCAGGTGGCAGGGTAGTAACTATGGCTACACCTTC; CDR3: CASRWQGSNYGYTF
size: NA; J: TRBJ2-2; V: TRBV5-1; D: NA; DNA: TGCGCCAGCTTTCAGATGAACACCGGGGAGCTGTTTTTT; CDR3: CASFQMNTGELFF
size: few; J: TRBJ1-1; V: TRBV11-1; D: TRBD1; DNA: TGTGCCAGCAGCCTCGGGACAGGAGGGTACACTGAAGCTTTCTTT; CDR3: CASSLGTGGYTEAFF